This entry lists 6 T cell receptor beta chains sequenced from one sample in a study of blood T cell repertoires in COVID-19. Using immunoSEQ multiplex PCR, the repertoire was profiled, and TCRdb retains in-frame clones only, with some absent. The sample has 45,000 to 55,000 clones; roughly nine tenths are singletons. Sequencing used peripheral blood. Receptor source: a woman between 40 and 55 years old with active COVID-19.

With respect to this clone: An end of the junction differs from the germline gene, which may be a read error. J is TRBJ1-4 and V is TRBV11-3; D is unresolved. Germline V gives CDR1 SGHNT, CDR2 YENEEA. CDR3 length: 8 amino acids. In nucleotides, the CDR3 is TGTGCCCGCGCGCTCTACCCCTTT. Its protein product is CARALYPF.

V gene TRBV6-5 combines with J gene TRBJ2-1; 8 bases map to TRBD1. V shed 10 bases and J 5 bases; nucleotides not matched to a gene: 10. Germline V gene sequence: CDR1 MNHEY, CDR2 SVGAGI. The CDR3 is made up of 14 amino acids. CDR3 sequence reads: CATSRGPWDNEQFF. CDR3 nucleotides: TGTGCCACCTCCAGGGGGCCATGGGACAATGAGCAGTTCTTC.

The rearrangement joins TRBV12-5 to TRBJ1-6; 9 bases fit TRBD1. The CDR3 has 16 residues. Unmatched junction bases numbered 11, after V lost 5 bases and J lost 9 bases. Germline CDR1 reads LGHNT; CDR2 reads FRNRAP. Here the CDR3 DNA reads TGTGCTAGTGGTCCCGGCGCGGGACAGGGTTCTTCACCCCTCCACTTT. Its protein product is CASGPGAGQGSSPLHF.

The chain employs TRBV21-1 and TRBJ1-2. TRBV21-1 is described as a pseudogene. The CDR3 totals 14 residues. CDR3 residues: CASRYSTKSYDYTF. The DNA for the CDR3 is TGTGCCAGCAGATATTCAACCAAGAGCTATGACTACACCTTC.

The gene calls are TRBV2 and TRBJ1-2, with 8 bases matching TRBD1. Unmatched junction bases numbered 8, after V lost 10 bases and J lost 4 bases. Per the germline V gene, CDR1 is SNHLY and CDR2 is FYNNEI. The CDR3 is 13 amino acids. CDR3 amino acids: CAIQGEGGYGYTF. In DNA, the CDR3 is TGTGCCATACAGGGGGAAGGAGGCTATGGCTACACCTTC.

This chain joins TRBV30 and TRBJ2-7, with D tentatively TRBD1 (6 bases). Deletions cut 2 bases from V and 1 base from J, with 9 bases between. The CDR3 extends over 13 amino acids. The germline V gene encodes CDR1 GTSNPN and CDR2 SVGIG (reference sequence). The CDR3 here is CAWSRDTSYEQYF. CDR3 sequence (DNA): TGTGCCTGGAGTCGGGACACGTCCTACGAGCAGTACTTC.